This T cell receptor beta chain was sequenced in a study of human T cells and chemical hapten exposure. Study background: Skin on the upper inner arm, roughly 2 cm by roughly 2 cm in size, was sensitized with 2% DPC. Study results and limitations: Expanded TCRs formed significantly more large CDR3 similarity clusters than controls.

Time point noted: pre-sensitization, week 0. Treatment meaning: therapeutic diphenylcyclopropenone sensitization with weekly scalp DPC. The length of the CDR3 is 16 residues. The V gene lost 6 bases and the J gene lost 6 bases, with 22 bases spanning the gap. Germline V lookup: CDR1 MDHEN, CDR2 SYDVKM. In the source study's methods: The number of TCRs in each sample had a median of roughly 100,000 and spanned roughly 23,224 to 750,000. One entry per CDR3 protein results from TCRdb running MiXCR on the RACE reads. The V and J calls and clone size are TCRdb's, not the authors'. Among tens of thousands of distinct CDR3 sequences listed, 7.6% were seen once. In its sample, this clonotype was seen many times. Its target is unknown.

The clonotype was recovered from a woman between 45 and 60 years old with alopecia areata. Some clones in this sample may be carry-over from other donors' samples. The V and J genes are TRBV28 and TRBJ2-3, with D unclear. Material: whole blood, obtained in connection with sensitization to the hapten diphenylcyclopropenone (DPC). The CDR3 nucleotides read TGTGCCAGCAGACTCGCCGGTCCCACCACCAGGGATACGCAGTATTTT. Translation gives CASRLAGPTTRDTQYF.